This T cell receptor (beta chain) was identified in a study of beta chain features in type 1 diabetes. What was sequenced were expressed TCRB transcripts, since all of the isolated RNA had been reverse transcribed. The protocol was immunoSEQ multiplex PCR, while the TCRdb copy is restricted to in-frame clones and leaves out a portion. The repertoire has roughly 330,000 clones, about 10% of them found once; the top ten carry about 0.015%. This clone has a handful of counts. The CDR3 extends over 12 amino acids. Germline V CDR1 and CDR2: KGHSY, FQNENV. V shed 8 bases and J 6 bases; nucleotides not matched to a gene: 6.

The V and J genes are TRBV16 and TRBJ2-7; 8 bases line up with TRBD2. This sequence originates from a young woman in good health. Sequenced material: naive CD4+ T cells from blood. The CDR3 nucleotides are TGTGCCAGCCGGGCCGGGAGGGCCGAGCAGTACTTC. This sequence encodes CASRAGRAEQYF.